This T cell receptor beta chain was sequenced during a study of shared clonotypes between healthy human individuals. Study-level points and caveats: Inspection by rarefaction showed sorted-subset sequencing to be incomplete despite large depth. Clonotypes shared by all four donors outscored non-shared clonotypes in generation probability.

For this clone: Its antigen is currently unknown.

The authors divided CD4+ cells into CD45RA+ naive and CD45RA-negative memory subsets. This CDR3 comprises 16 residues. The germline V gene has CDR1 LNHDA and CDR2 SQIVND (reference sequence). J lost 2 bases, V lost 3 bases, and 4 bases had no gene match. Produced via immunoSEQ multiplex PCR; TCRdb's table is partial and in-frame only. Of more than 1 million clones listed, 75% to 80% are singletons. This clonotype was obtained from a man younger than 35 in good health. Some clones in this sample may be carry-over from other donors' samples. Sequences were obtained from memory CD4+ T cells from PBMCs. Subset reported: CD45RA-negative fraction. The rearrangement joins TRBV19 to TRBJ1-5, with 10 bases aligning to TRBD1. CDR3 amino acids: CASSIVTGGGNQPQHF. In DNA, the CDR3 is TGTGCCAGTAGTATCGTGACAGGGGGCGGCAATCAGCCCCAGCATTTT. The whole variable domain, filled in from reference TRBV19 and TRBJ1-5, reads DGGITQSPKYLFRKEGQNVTLSCEQNLNHDAMYWYRQDPGQGLRLIYYSQIVNDFQKGDIAEGYSVSREKKESFPLTVTSAQKNPTAFYLCASSIVTGGGNQPQHFGDGTRLSIL.